These 20 T cell receptor beta chains were sequenced from one sample in a study of control samples from healthy donors and cancer patients. The protocol was immunoSEQ multiplex PCR, while the TCRdb copy is restricted to in-frame clones and leaves out a portion. The repertoire consists of roughly 100,000 clones, with almost 90% occurring once and the leading ten covering 13% to 15%. The sample comprised blood. The receptors derive from a man aged 25 to 45 in good health.

The gene calls are TRBV4-1 and TRBJ1-2; 11 bases agree with TRBD1. The germline V gene has CDR1 MGHRA and CDR2 YSYEKL. Losses at the gene ends were 0 bases for V and 4 bases for J; bases not matched to a gene: 7. The CDR3 sequence is 17 residues long. For the CDR3, the DNA is TGCGCCAGCAGCCAAGATGGCGGGACAGGGGGGGCCTATGGCTACACCTTC. Translating it yields CASSQDGGTGGAYGYTF.

This chain joins TRBV4-2 and TRBJ2-5, with 9 nucleotides matching TRBD2. With 1 base clipped from V and 4 bases from J, the junction kept 13 bases outside the gene matches. The CDR3 totals 18 residues. CDR1 is LGHNA, CDR2 YNFKEQ, per germline. The chain's CDR3 is CASSQGNAGGPLSETQYF. The DNA of the CDR3 is TGTGCCAGCAGCCAAGGAAATGCGGGAGGGCCCCTCTCAGAGACCCAGTACTTC.

The V and J genes are TRBV7-7 and TRBJ2-1, with 12 bases aligning to TRBD1. Per germline, CDR1 SSHAT and CDR2 FNYEAQ (reference sequence). The J segment lost 10 bases and the V segment lost 4 bases, leaving 2 bases of the junction unmatched. This CDR3 is built from 13 residues. The CDR3 reads CASSWGQGAEQFF. The CDR3 nucleotides are TGTGCCAGCAGCTGGGGACAGGGGGCGGAGCAGTTCTTC. The full variable domain, its missing parts supplied by reference TRBV7-7 and TRBJ2-1, is GAGVSQSPRYKVTKRGQDVTLRCDPISSHATLYWYQQALGQGPEFLTYFNYEAQPDKSGLPSDRFSAERPEGSISTLTIQRTEQRDSAMYRCASSWGQGAEQFFGPGTRLTVL.

The chain couples TRBV28 to TRBJ2-4, with TRBD1 identical over 8 bases. V shed 5 bases, J shed 1 base, and the junction held 4 bases outside the gene matches. The CDR3 loop spans 15 amino acids. Germline V gives CDR1 MDHEN, CDR2 SYDVKM. CDR3 protein: CASSETGVAKNIQYF. CDR3 DNA: TGTGCCAGCAGTGAGACAGGGGTTGCCAAAAACATTCAGTACTTC.

V and J are TRBV2 and TRBJ2-6; the match to TRBD2 covers 8 bases. V shed 4 bases and J 3 bases; nucleotides not matched to a gene: 2. CDR1 is SNHLY, CDR2 FYNNEI, per germline. The CDR3 totals 15 residues. For the CDR3, the DNA is TGTGCCAGCAGTGCGGGGGGGCTTGGGGCCAACGTCCTGACTTTC. Its translation is CASSAGGLGANVLTF.

The J gene is TRBJ2-5, the V gene TRBV4-2, with TRBD1 matching over 9 bases. The CDR3 consists of 15 residues. V shed 5 bases and J 5 bases; nucleotides not matched to a gene: 9. Germline V CDR1 and CDR2: LGHNA, YNFKEQ. The CDR3 sequence: CASSKAQGAGETQYF. The DNA for the CDR3 is TGTGCCAGCAGCAAGGCACAGGGGGCAGGGGAGACCCAGTACTTC.

This clone was seen once. This chain links TRBV13 with TRBJ2-6; maybe TRBD1 (5 bases). CDR3 size: 15 residues. CDR1 and CDR2 from the germline V gene are PRHDT and FYEKMQ (reference sequence). Trimming stripped 3 bases from V and 2 bases from J, with 8 bases between. The CDR3 nucleotides read TGTGCCAGCAGCTTCAGGGAAGCTGGGGCCAACGTCCTGACTTTC. This gives the protein CASSFREAGANVLTF.

CDR3 in DNA: TGTGCCAGCAGTTTATTCCTGGCAGGGAGGACCGGGGAGCTGTTTTTT. It codes for CASSLFLAGRTGELFF. The V gene is TRBV27, the J gene TRBJ2-2, with D possibly being TRBD2 (6 bases). From germline, CDR1 is MNHEY and CDR2 SMNVEV (reference sequence). The V gene lost 1 base and the J gene lost 5 bases, with 14 bases spanning the gap. There are 16 residues in the CDR3.

The chain has TRBV18 and TRBJ1-2, with D uncertain. The CDR3 extends over 15 amino acids. Germline CDR1 and CDR2: KGHSH and LQKENI. V was shortened by 2 bases and J by 0 bases, with 10 bases between the two germline ends. CDR3 region: CASSPLSGANYGYTF. CDR3 coding DNA: TGTGCCAGCTCACCATTGTCAGGAGCTAACTATGGCTACACCTTC.

The V call is TRBV5-4, the J call TRBJ2-5; TRBD1 aligns across 9 bases. Germline V gene sequence: CDR1 SGHNT, CDR2 YYREEE (reference sequence). V lost 1 base and J lost 4; bases outside the gene matches: 2. The CDR3 runs to 14 residues. The CDR3 spells CASSLTGGLETQYF. The CDR3 DNA follows: TGTGCCAGCAGCTTGACAGGGGGCTTAGAGACCCAGTACTTC.

The V call is TRBV19, the J call TRBJ2-7; D could derive from TRBD1 or TRBD2 (5 bases each). Germline V CDR1 and CDR2: LNHDA, SQIVND (reference sequence). This CDR3 comprises 16 residues. Trimming cost V 4 bases and J 0 bases, with 16 bases left between them. This CDR3 reads CASSRDPTRSSYEQYF. CDR3 in DNA: TGTGCCAGTAGTAGGGACCCCACTAGGAGCTCCTACGAGCAGTACTTC.

This clone has more than one count but fewer than ten. This chain joins TRBV2 and TRBJ1-6; D is uncertain. Germline CDR1 reads SNHLY; CDR2 reads FYNNEI. This CDR3 is 17 amino acids long. Trimming removed 3 bases from V and 0 bases from J, with 12 bases in between. The CDR3 DNA reads TGTGCCAGCAGTGATTCACTCCAGAGCTCCTATAATTCACCCCTCCACTTT. The encoded protein is CASSDSLQSSYNSPLHF. Supplemented by reference TRBV2 and TRBJ1-6, the full variable domain reads EPEVTQTPSHQVTQMGQEVILRCVPISNHLYFYWYRQILGQKVEFLVSFYNNEISEKSEIFDDQFSVERPDGSNFTLKIRSTKLEDSAMYFCASSDSLQSSYNSPLHFGNGTRLTVT.

The chain uses TRBV4-1 and TRBJ2-6, with D perhaps matching TRBD1 (5 bases). The CDR3 spans 20 residues. With 0 bases removed from V and 0 bases from J, the gap between germline ends came to 18 bases. Germline V lookup: CDR1 MGHRA, CDR2 YSYEKL. In DNA, the CDR3 is TGCGCCAGCAGCCAAGATTTTCCAGGGCTAACGAGCTCTGGGGCCAACGTCCTGACTTTC. Translating gives CASSQDFPGLTSSGANVLTF.

The rearrangement uses TRBV29-1 and TRBJ2-5; 8 nucleotides align to TRBD2. Germline CDR1 and CDR2: SQVTM and ANQGSEA. Trimming took 3 bases from V and 4 from J; bases not matched to a gene: 7. This CDR3 contains 14 residues. CDR3 bases: TGCAGCGTTGATACTAGCGGTACCGGAGAGACCCAGTACTTC. Translation: CSVDTSGTGETQYF.

The V and J genes are TRBV6-5 and TRBJ1-1; maybe TRBD1 (5 bases). In germline, CDR1 is MNHEY, CDR2 SVGAGI. The CDR3 runs 12 residues. V shed 7 bases and J shed 4 bases, with 10 bases lying between them. This CDR3 is CASTTGGTEAFF. The CDR3, as DNA: TGTGCCAGCACCACGGGGGGCACTGAAGCTTTCTTT.

V is TRBV30 and J is TRBJ2-7, with unresolved D. Germline V CDR1 and CDR2: GTSNPN, SVGIG (reference sequence). The CDR3 is made up of 11 amino acids. V shed 2 bases and J shed 4 bases, with 6 bases lying between them. CDR3 coding DNA: TGTGCCTGGAGTCAAGGGTACGAGCAGTACTTC. This gives the protein CAWSQGYEQYF.

The genes are TRBV28 and TRBJ1-5; no definite D call. V was shortened by 0 bases and J by 0 bases, with 9 bases between the two germline ends. Germline V lookup: CDR1 MDHEN, CDR2 SYDVKM. CDR3 length: 16 residues. CDR3 bases: TGTGCCAGCAGTTTATGGGCTTATAATAGCAATCAGCCCCAGCATTTT. Protein sequence: CASSLWAYNSNQPQHF.

Sample share makes this clone medium-sized (0.01 to 0.1%). Additional DNA sequences in this sample encode the identical CDR3. The V and J genes are TRBV5-1 and TRBJ2-7; D remains ambiguous. Germline CDR1 is SGHRS and CDR2 is YFSETQ. The CDR3 has 14 amino acids. V was cut by 0 bases and J by 2 bases, with 9 bases left in between. For the CDR3, the DNA is TGCGCCAGCAGCTTGGTGGTCTCGCCCTACGAGCAGTACTTC. Residues: CASSLVVSPYEQYF.

The chain couples TRBV7-2 to TRBJ2-7; TRBD1 is a possible D gene (5 bases). The CDR3 spans 14 residues. Germline loops: CDR1 SGHTA, CDR2 FQGNSA. With 2 bases removed from V and 4 bases from J, the gap between germline ends came to 12 bases. The CDR3 is CASSLMKGSYEQYF. CDR3 sequence (DNA): TGTGCCAGCAGCTTAATGAAGGGGTCTTACGAGCAGTACTTC.

The gene calls are TRBV2 and TRBJ1-2; D is undetermined. Germline V gene data show CDR1 as SNHLY and CDR2 as FYNNEI. Trimming pared 3 bases from V and 4 bases from J, leaving 12 bases between. CDR3 size: 14 residues. The CDR3 nucleotides read TGTGCCAGCAGTGATCGCGGTTCGCGCTATGGCTACACCTTC. Its protein is CASSDRGSRYGYTF.